This T cell receptor (beta chain) was sequenced during a study of blood T cell repertoires in COVID-19. Overall study context: The samples span acute and convalescent COVID-19 from the United States, Italy and Spain. T cells, B-cell-depleted T cells, or PBMCs supplied cDNA or gDNA.

Authors' data handling: For nucleated cells, counts were estimated from reference gene primer amplification. Profiling relied on immunoSEQ multiplex PCR, and the TCRdb table lists in-frame clones only, not all of them. V and J calls and clone size are given by that table; D and trimming were obtained from the DNA. The sample includes under 200,000 clones, more than 85% of them seen just once. Patients of the Seattle cohort, enrolled during active infection, were followed longitudinally. Trimming took 11 bases from V and 2 from J; bases not matched to a gene: 16. The CDR3 has 16 residues. The V gene's germline CDR1 is PRHDT and CDR2 FYEKMQ (reference sequence).

The chain joins TRBV13 to TRBJ2-3; TRBD2 matches 7 bases. The receptor comes from a woman of 80 years or more with COVID-19, enrolled during active disease. Sequenced material: peripheral blood. CDR3 nucleotides: TGTGCCTCCTCTCGTGGGAGGGCACTCTTCACAGATACGCAGTATTTT. It is translated as CASSRGRALFTDTQYF.